This record covers a single T cell receptor (beta chain). This sample was included in a study of blood T cell repertoires in COVID-19. This CDR3 has 14 residues. Germline trimming cut 4 bases from V and 6 bases from J; bases unmatched to any gene: 4. CDR1 SGHTA and CDR2 FQGTGA come from the germline V gene. Generated by immunoSEQ multiplex PCR, the TCRdb table keeps only in-frame clones and is missing some. The sample includes fewer than 65,000 clones, roughly 88% of them seen just once. Sequencing was done on a sample of peripheral blood. This sequence joins TRBV7-3 and TRBJ2-1, with 9 bases identical to TRBD2. This sequence was found in a woman of 80 years or more with acute or convalescent COVID-19. CDR3 bases: TGTGCCAGCAGCTCGGGACTAGCTGCCAATGAGCAGTTCTTC. Translated: CASSSGLAANEQFF.